The entry below gives a single T cell receptor (beta chain) sequence along with its context. What it binds is not known. TCRdb re-derived calls from the reads in MiXCR, one entry per CDR3 protein. The sample lists fewer than 350,000 distinct CDR3 sequences; just under 30% were seen once. The data derive from a study of T cell repertoires in cytomegalovirus infection. Study in general: Based on public TCR beta signatures, there were indications of CMV infection and of a matching HLA type.

V lost 2 bases and J 7 bases, leaving 15 bases between the germline ends. This CDR3 region has 15 residues. Per germline, CDR1 MDHEN and CDR2 SYDVKM. Study outcomes and limitations: The cumulative frequency of public TCR beta families distinguished individuals who carried CMV together with the relevant HLA. HLA-C-restricted CMV clonotypes gave the most frequent clonotype in two of eight donors.

This clonotype was obtained from a human donor in good health (CMV status not recorded). Some clones in this sample may be carry-over from other donors' samples. The V and J genes are TRBV28 and TRBJ1-5, with D tentatively TRBD1 (5 bases). This specimen was cultured PBMCs, taken from culture after CMV antigen stimulation. CDR3: CASSLPGARKQPQHF. The CDR3 nucleotides are TGTGCCAGCAGTTTACCCGGGGCACGGAAACAGCCCCAGCATTTT.